This T cell receptor beta chain was found in a study of shared clonotypes between healthy human individuals. Study findings and constraints: Among donors, the sharing of clonotypes was expected to be influenced by sequencing depth. Generation probabilities of non-shared clonotypes were lower (relative to those shared by all four donors). Naive subsets generally exceeded memory subsets in estimated richness.

The protocol was immunoSEQ multiplex PCR, while the TCRdb copy is restricted to in-frame clones and leaves out a portion. The data show 2 million to 2.5 million clones, with 80% to 95% seen just once and under 0.45% held by the top ten. With regard to this clone: As yet, its antigen is unknown.

Trimming removed 8 bases at V and 4 bases at J, with 5 bases between. This CDR3 has 10 residues. Germline CDR1 is MNHNS and CDR2 is SASEGT. Specimen: naive CD4+ T cells from PBMCs. The subset: CD45RA+ positively selected. The chain has TRBV6-1 and TRBJ1-2; no clear D gene. The source is a man younger than 30 in good health. Some clones in this sample may be carry-over from other donors' samples. CDR3 sequence: CASLAYGYTF. The CDR3 nucleotides read TGTGCCAGCTTGGCCTATGGCTACACCTTC.